These T cell receptor beta chains were read from a single sample in a study of spatial heterogeneity in lung cancer. TCRdb independently ran MiXCR on the 5' RACE reads; one entry per CDR3 protein. Of approximately 7,800 distinct CDR3 sequences listed, around 8.5% were seen once; the top ten hold about 4%. Specimen: lung tumor tissue, collected at surgery. These TCRs come from a male donor with early-stage non-small cell lung cancer. CDR3s include the opening cysteine and the closing phenylalanine or tryptophan. The D gene is left open where the match is weak. Clone size is not always given. Where it is, it says once, few, many or a class for expanded clones.

medium-sized	TRBD1	TRBV20-1	TRBJ1-2	TGCAGTGCCGGGGGGGGACAGATCTATGGCTACACCTTC	CSAGGGQIYGYTF
medium-sized	NA	TRBV20-1	TRBJ1-1	TGCAGTGCTAGATCCGGGGGGAGTGTGAAGGGCACTGAAGCTTTCTTT	CSARSGGSVKGTEAFF
NA	NA	TRBV12-3/TRBV12-4	TRBJ2-5	TGTGCCAGCAGTTTGACCGGGGAGACCCAGTACTTC	CASSLTGETQYF
medium-sized	NA	TRBV6-6	TRBJ2-7	TGTGCCAGCAGTATGGCGGGCGAGCAGTACTTC	CASSMAGEQYF
medium-sized	NA	TRBV2	TRBJ2-5	TGTGCCAGCACTCGGCATTTGGAAGAGACCCAGTACTTC	CASTRHLEETQYF
medium-sized	TRBD2	TRBV5-1	TRBJ2-7	TGCGCCAGCAGCTTGATTCTAGCGGGATCCTACGAGCAGTACTTC	CASSLILAGSYEQYF
many	NA	TRBV5-1	TRBJ1-1	TGCGCCAGCAGCTTATCCCCTTCGAACACTGAAGCTTTCTTT	CASSLSPSNTEAFF
medium-sized	TRBD2	TRBV7-2	TRBJ2-3	TGTGCCAGCAGCTTAGCGTTATCGGCGGGAGCCATAGCAGATACGCAGTATTTT	CASSLALSAGAIADTQYF
medium-sized	NA	TRBV6-2/TRBV6-3	TRBJ2-2	TGTGCCAGCAGTTATTCATCCGCGGGCACCGGGGAGCTGTTTTTT	CASSYSSAGTGELFF
medium-sized	NA	TRBV4-3	TRBJ2-3	TGCGCCAGCAGCCAAGATAGAACCGGGGTCCTAACGCCACAGACAGATACGCAGTATTTT	CASSQDRTGVLTPQTDTQYF
medium-sized	NA	TRBV5-1	TRBJ1-1	TGCGCCAGCAGCATGACCGGGGGCCGGGACGCTGAAGCTTTCTTT	CASSMTGGRDAEAFF
once	TRBD1	TRBV18	TRBJ1-2	TGTGCCAGCTCACCACGAACAGGGGGCGACTATGGCTACACCTTC	CASSPRTGGDYGYTF
many	NA	TRBV7-2	TRBJ2-2	TGTGCCAGCAGCTTAATGGCTAGCACCGGGGAGCTGTTTTTT	CASSLMASTGELFF
medium-sized	TRBD1	TRBV4-2	TRBJ1-2	TGTGCCAGCAGTCCCGAAGGGACAGGGGGCGACAGGTTTGACTATGGCTACACCTTC	CASSPEGTGGDRFDYGYTF
medium-sized	NA	TRBV4-1	TRBJ2-5	TGCGCCAGCCGAGGGGCCGCAGTGAGGACCCAGTACTTC	CASRGAAVRTQYF
many	TRBD2	TRBV20-1	TRBJ2-5	TGCAGTGCTAGGGTTAGCGGGAGGGCCAGGGAGACCCAGTACTTC	CSARVSGRARETQYF
medium-sized	NA	TRBV6-5	TRBJ2-4	TGTGCCAGCGAGGGACAACAAAACATTCAGTACTTC	CASEGQQNIQYF
few	TRBD1	TRBV28	TRBJ2-3	TGTGCCAGCAGTTTATGGGGAGGACAGGGTGGACGCACAGATACGCAGTATTTT	CASSLWGGQGGRTDTQYF
medium-sized	NA	TRBV29-1	TRBJ2-3	TGCAGCGTTGTCTGGGGCAGGGCTACAGATACGCAGTATTTT	CSVVWGRATDTQYF
few	NA	TRBV18	TRBJ2-7	TGTGCCAGCTCACCCGGGGATTTTGGAGAGCAGTACTTC	CASSPGDFGEQYF
many	NA	TRBV29-1	TRBJ1-1	TGCAGCGTTGATAGGGGCACTATGAACACTGAAGCTTTCTTT	CSVDRGTMNTEAFF
many	TRBD1	TRBV6-2/TRBV6-3	TRBJ2-5	TGTGCCAGCAGCCTAGGGACAGCCCAAGGAGGGACCCAGTACTTC	CASSLGTAQGGTQYF
medium-sized	NA	TRBV29-1	TRBJ2-2	TGCAGCGTGAATAGGGGTCTCACCGGGGAGCTGTTTTTT	CSVNRGLTGELFF
many	NA	TRBV5-1	TRBJ1-1	TGCGCCAGCAGCTTATGGGACGCGTCATCTGAAGCTTTCTTT	CASSLWDASSEAFF
many	TRBD1	TRBV20-1	TRBJ1-2	TGCAGTGCTTACAGGGGGCGAAATGGCTACACCTTC	CSAYRGRNGYTF
medium-sized	NA	TRBV10-3	TRBJ2-2	TGTGCCATCAACGCTCAGCTGAACACCGGGGAGCTGTTTTTT	CAINAQLNTGELFF
medium-sized	NA	TRBV9	TRBJ2-2	TGTGCCAGCAGCGTAGGGGGCACCGGGGAGCTGTTTTTT	CASSVGGTGELFF
many	NA	TRBV6-5	TRBJ2-3	TGTGCCAGCACCGAAACCTTCGGAGATACGCAGTATTTT	CASTETFGDTQYF
medium-sized	NA	TRBV20-1	TRBJ2-7	TGCAGTGCTAGAGTTCAAGCGACGGGCTACGAGCAGTACTTC	CSARVQATGYEQYF
medium-sized	TRBD1	TRBV18	TRBJ1-1	TGTGCCAGCTCCCCGGACAGGGAGGTAGCTTTCTTT	CASSPDREVAFF
NA	NA	TRBV14	TRBJ2-1	TGTGCCAGCAGCCGGTCTTCAGCACCCAATGAGCAGTTCTTC	CASSRSSAPNEQFF
medium-sized	NA	TRBV29-1	TRBJ1-1	TGCAGCGCTAACGGGGGGCAGGGAGGTTTGGAAGCTTTCTTT	CSANGGQGGLEAFF
many	NA	TRBV5-1	TRBJ2-1	TGCGCCAGCAGCTTGGCCAGCTACAATGAGCAGTTCTTC	CASSLASYNEQFF
NA	NA	TRBV6-5	TRBJ2-7	TGTGCCACCACCCCCGGGCCCCCCTACGAGCAGTACTTC	CATTPGPPYEQYF
medium-sized	NA	TRBV7-8	TRBJ1-5	TGTGCCAGCAGCTTAGCAATAAGGGGATCTCAGCCCCAGCATTTT	CASSLAIRGSQPQHF
medium-sized	NA	TRBV2	TRBJ2-1	TGTGCCAGCAGTGGAATTGGATACAATGAGCAGTTCTTC	CASSGIGYNEQFF
medium-sized	TRBD1	TRBV12-3/TRBV12-4	TRBJ2-1	TGTGCCAGCAGTCGGAACCGGGACAGCGAGCAGTTCTTC	CASSRNRDSEQFF
many	NA	TRBV19	TRBJ2-7	TGTGCCAGTAGTGTGGGGGCTATTAAATCCTACGAGCAGTACTTC	CASSVGAIKSYEQYF
medium-sized	NA	TRBV27	TRBJ2-3	TGTGCCAGCAGTTTCGCGGCGGGGATCACAGATACGCAGTATTTT	CASSFAAGITDTQYF
NA	NA	TRBV20-1	TRBJ2-7	TGCAGTGCTAGAGGGACTGTAGACGAGCAGTACTTC	CSARGTVDEQYF
medium-sized	NA	TRBV7-3	TRBJ2-1	TGTGCCAGCAGCTTAGGTGGGGAAAATGAGCAGTTCTTC	CASSLGGENEQFF
medium-sized	TRBD1	TRBV28	TRBJ2-7	TGTGCCAGCACCAACCCGGGACAGAAGTACTTC	CASTNPGQKYF
many	TRBD2	TRBV11-1	TRBJ2-1	TGTGCCAGCAGCTTAGAGGGACTAGCGGGAGTGAACAATGAGCAGTTCTTC	CASSLEGLAGVNNEQFF
many	TRBD1	TRBV6-2/TRBV6-3	TRBJ1-6	TGTGCCAGCAGTTACTCAACCACCGGGACAGGGCCGCCGGGGTCTTCACCCCTCCACTTT	CASSYSTTGTGPPGSSPLHF
medium-sized	TRBD2	TRBV5-1	TRBJ2-5	TGCGCCAGCAGCTCCACGGGGGGGGCGCGAGAGACCCAGTACTTC	CASSSTGGARETQYF
many	TRBD2	TRBV7-8	TRBJ2-2	TGTGCCAGCAGCCTCCCCCGACCGGGACTAGCGGATCCCGGGGAGCTGTTTTTT	CASSLPRPGLADPGELFF
many	TRBD2	TRBV4-2	TRBJ2-7	TGTGCCAGCAGCCAACCTAGCGGGAGGGCATTAGAGCAGTACTTC	CASSQPSGRALEQYF
medium-sized	NA	TRBV29-1	TRBJ2-2	TGCAGCGGCCTAAACACCGGGGAGCTGTTTTTT	CSGLNTGELFF
medium-sized	TRBD1	TRBV3-1	TRBJ1-2	TGTGCCAGCAGTCACAGGGGCGGCTACACCTTC	CASSHRGGYTF
medium-sized	NA	TRBV7-9	TRBJ2-1	TGTGCCAGCAGCTCCTCCCGGTTTACCCTCAATGAGCAGTTCTTC	CASSSSRFTLNEQFF
NA	TRBD2	TRBV20-1	TRBJ2-1	TGCAGTGCTAGAAGAGGGAGGGCGGATGAGCAGTTCTTC	CSARRGRADEQFF
many	NA	TRBV30	TRBJ2-2	TGTGCCTGGAGTGTCGGTTGGCCTGACACCGGGGAGCTGTTTTTT	CAWSVGWPDTGELFF